A selection of T cell receptor beta chains follows, all from one sample in a study of blood T cell repertoires in COVID-19. The repertoire was sequenced with immunoSEQ multiplex PCR; TCRdb's copy has only in-frame clones and lacks some. The table has 110,000 or so clones, 75% to 90% seen once; the top ten hold 5% to 6%. Sequenced: peripheral blood. These receptors were taken from a woman aged 55-75 years with COVID-19, enrolled during active disease. The CDR3 runs from the conserved cysteine through the conserved F or W. Fields, in order: clone size, V gene, D gene, J gene, CDR3 protein, CDR3 DNA. The D gene is left open where the match is weak. Clone size is stated in some rows and not others, as once, few, many or a class when expanded.

clone size: once
V gene: TRBV20-1
D gene: NA
J gene: TRBJ2-3
CDR3 protein: CSARFSDTQYF
CDR3 DNA: TGCAGTGCTAGATTCTCGGATACGCAGTATTTT

clone size: NA
V gene: TRBV5-5
D gene: TRBD1
J gene: TRBJ2-7
CDR3 protein: CASSIGQGRSYEQYF
CDR3 DNA: TGTGCCAGCAGCATCGGACAGGGAAGAAGCTACGAGCAGTACTTC

clone size: NA
V gene: TRBV5-1
D gene: NA
J gene: TRBJ2-1
CDR3 protein: CASSYQVTADNEQFF
CDR3 DNA: TGCGCCAGCAGCTACCAGGTAACGGCTGACAATGAGCAGTTCTTC

clone size: NA
V gene: TRBV9
D gene: TRBD2
J gene: TRBJ2-4
CDR3 protein: CASSVGSTSGGLIQYF
CDR3 DNA: TGTGCCAGCAGCGTAGGGAGTACTAGCGGGGGGTTAATTCAGTACTTC

clone size: NA
V gene: TRBV4-3
D gene: NA
J gene: TRBJ1-4
CDR3 protein: CASSQDSPRANEKLFF
CDR3 DNA: TGCGCCAGCAGCCAAGATTCGCCGAGGGCGAATGAAAAACTGTTTTTT

clone size: NA
V gene: TRBV5-1
D gene: NA
J gene: TRBJ1-2
CDR3 protein: CASSKANRVNYGYTF
CDR3 DNA: TGCGCCAGCAGCAAAGCAAACAGGGTGAACTATGGCTACACCTTC

clone size: NA
V gene: TRBV21-1
D gene: NA
J gene: TRBJ2-1
CDR3 protein: CASSKGPGQGALYNEQFF
CDR3 DNA: TGTGCCAGCAGCAAAGGACCGGGACAGGGGGCGCTTTACAATGAGCAGTTCTTC

clone size: NA
V gene: TRBV5-4
D gene: TRBD2
J gene: TRBJ2-2
CDR3 protein: CASSLQAGGDTGELFF
CDR3 DNA: TGTGCCAGCAGCTTGCAAGCGGGGGGTGACACCGGGGAGCTGTTTTTT

clone size: NA
V gene: TRBV7-9
D gene: NA
J gene: TRBJ2-7
CDR3 protein: CASNTGTRAREQYF
CDR3 DNA: TGTGCCAGCAACACCGGGACACGGGCTAGGGAGCAGTACTTC

clone size: few
V gene: TRBV2
D gene: NA
J gene: TRBJ1-5
CDR3 protein: CASRATFMNQPQHF
CDR3 DNA: TGTGCCAGCCGAGCGACCTTTATGAATCAGCCCCAGCATTTT

clone size: NA
V gene: TRBV10-3
D gene: TRBD2
J gene: TRBJ2-3
CDR3 protein: CAISNSGGATDTQYF
CDR3 DNA: TGTGCCATCAGTAATAGCGGGGGGGCTACAGATACGCAGTATTTT

clone size: NA
V gene: TRBV7-8
D gene: TRBD1
J gene: TRBJ1-5
CDR3 protein: CASSRIDRGDQPQHF
CDR3 DNA: TGTGCCAGCAGCCGTATCGACAGGGGCGATCAGCCCCAGCATTTT

clone size: NA
V gene: TRBV25-1
D gene: TRBD1
J gene: TRBJ1-2
CDR3 protein: CASSESAGGAEGYTF
CDR3 DNA: TGTGCCAGCAGTGAATCAGCAGGGGGCGCGGAGGGCTACACCTTC

clone size: NA
V gene: TRBV4-1
D gene: NA
J gene: TRBJ2-5
CDR3 protein: CASSRAPTRSQETQYF
CDR3 DNA: TGCGCCAGCAGCCGGGCCCCGACCCGGTCACAAGAGACCCAGTACTTC

clone size: NA
V gene: TRBV6-5
D gene: TRBD2
J gene: TRBJ2-3
CDR3 protein: CASSYGSSGGPDTQYF
CDR3 DNA: TGTGCCAGCAGTTACGGGTCTAGCGGGGGCCCAGATACGCAGTATTTT

clone size: NA
V gene: TRBV7-6
D gene: NA
J gene: TRBJ2-3
CDR3 protein: CASRSAAAGRTDTQYF
CDR3 DNA: TGTGCCAGCAGATCAGCCGCGGCGGGTCGCACAGATACGCAGTATTTT

clone size: NA
V gene: TRBV10-3
D gene: TRBD1
J gene: TRBJ1-5
CDR3 protein: CAISESTGLGPQHF
CDR3 DNA: TGTGCCATCAGTGAGTCGACAGGGCTCGGGCCCCAGCATTTT

clone size: NA
V gene: TRBV9
D gene: NA
J gene: TRBJ2-1
CDR3 protein: CASSGRRNSYNEQFF
CDR3 DNA: TGTGCCAGCAGCGGAAGGAGGAATTCCTACAATGAGCAGTTCTTC

clone size: once
V gene: TRBV2
D gene: NA
J gene: TRBJ2-2
CDR3 protein: CASSENRANTGELFF
CDR3 DNA: TGTGCCAGCAGTGAAAACAGGGCCAACACCGGGGAGCTGTTTTTT

clone size: once
V gene: TRBV19
D gene: TRBD1
J gene: TRBJ1-1
CDR3 protein: CASSMGVGTAYEAFF
CDR3 DNA: TGTGCCAGTAGTATGGGGGTGGGGACAGCTTATGAAGCTTTCTTT

clone size: once
V gene: TRBV9
D gene: TRBD1
J gene: TRBJ2-7
CDR3 protein: CASSVEGTGSYEQYF
CDR3 DNA: TGTGCCAGCAGCGTAGAAGGGACAGGTTCCTACGAGCAGTACTTC

clone size: NA
V gene: TRBV7-8
D gene: TRBD1
J gene: TRBJ2-7
CDR3 protein: CASSFLDRGRSEQYF
CDR3 DNA: TGTGCCAGCAGCTTTTTGGACAGGGGGCGAAGCGAGCAGTACTTC